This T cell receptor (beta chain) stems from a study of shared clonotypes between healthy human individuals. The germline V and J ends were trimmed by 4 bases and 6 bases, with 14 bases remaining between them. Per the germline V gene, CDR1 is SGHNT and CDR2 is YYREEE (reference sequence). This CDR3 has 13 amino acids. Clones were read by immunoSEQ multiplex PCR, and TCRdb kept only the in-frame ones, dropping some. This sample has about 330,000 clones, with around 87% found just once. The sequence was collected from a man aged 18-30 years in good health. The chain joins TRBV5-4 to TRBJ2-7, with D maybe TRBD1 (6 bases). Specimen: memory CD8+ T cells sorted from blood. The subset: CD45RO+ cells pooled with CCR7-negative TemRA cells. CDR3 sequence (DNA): TGTGCCAGCAGCGGAGAGAACAGGGCCGAGCAGTACTTC. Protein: CASSGENRAEQYF.